The 30 T cell receptor beta chains listed next were all sequenced from one sample in a study of blood T cell repertoires in COVID-19. Generated by immunoSEQ multiplex PCR, the TCRdb table keeps only in-frame clones and is missing some. Of roughly 190,000 clones in the sample, 86% were seen once. The sample taken for sequencing was peripheral blood. The source is a woman aged 55-75 years with COVID-19, enrolled during active disease.

The chain links TRBV4-3 to TRBJ2-7; 9 bases map to TRBD1. Trimming took 1 base from V and 3 from J; bases not matched to a gene: 4. Germline values: CDR1 LGHNA, CDR2 YSLEER. The CDR3 is 15 amino acids. This chain's CDR3 is CASSQAGTGSYEQYF. In DNA form, the CDR3 reads TGCGCCAGCAGCCAAGCTGGGACAGGGAGCTACGAGCAGTACTTC.

V usage is TRBV6-5 and J usage is TRBJ2-2; the D gene is possibly TRBD2 (6 bases). The CDR3 loop spans 15 amino acids. The V gene lost 6 bases and the J gene lost 6 bases, with 17 bases spanning the gap. Per germline, CDR1 MNHEY and CDR2 SVGAGI. Here the CDR3 DNA reads TGTGCCAGCAGAGAGGGACTTCTAGTCGCCGGGGAGCTGTTTTTT. Translated: CASREGLLVAGELFF.

The J gene is TRBJ2-7, the V gene TRBV5-1, with 7 bases identical to TRBD1. The CDR3 length is 14 residues. The germline V gene has CDR1 SGHRS and CDR2 YFSETQ. The trim removed 3 bases at V and 6 bases at J, leaving 9 bases unmatched. CDR3 sequence: CASSSVTGNLEQYF. CDR3 sequence (DNA): TGCGCCAGCAGCTCAGTGACAGGGAACCTCGAGCAGTACTTC.

The V gene is TRBV3-1 (or the pseudogene TRBV3-2), the J gene TRBJ2-7; TRBD1 matches at 8 bases. Germline V gives CDR1 LGHDT, CDR2 YNNKEL (reference sequence). The CDR3 is 18 residues long. The V gene end was trimmed by 4 bases and the J gene end by 4 bases; junction bases not matched to a gene: 18. The CDR3 region has the DNA TGTGCCAGCAGCCCCTCCCTCGGGACAGGTCCCAAACTATACGAGCAGTACTTC. Amino acid sequence: CASSPSLGTGPKLYEQYF.

The rearrangement uses TRBV2 and TRBJ2-7; unclear D gene. The CDR3 spans 11 residues. Germline V lookup: CDR1 SNHLY, CDR2 FYNNEI. Between the trimmed V and J ends, which lost 6 bases and 3 bases, there was a span of 6 bases. For the CDR3, the DNA is TGTGCCAGCAGCCCCCACTACGAGCAGTACTTC. It yields the protein CASSPHYEQYF.

V is TRBV29-1 and J is TRBJ2-2, with D maybe TRBD2 (6 bases). The CDR3 length is 15 residues. The germline V gene has CDR1 SQVTM and CDR2 ANQGSEA. Trimming pared 4 bases from V and 6 bases from J, leaving 18 bases between. CDR3 coding DNA: TGCAGCGTTGGAGGGCGGGATGAGCTATCCGGGGAGCTGTTTTTT. The encoded protein is CSVGGRDELSGELFF.

This sequence joins TRBV18 and TRBJ1-1; D is unresolved. The germline V gene has CDR1 KGHSH and CDR2 LQKENI. The CDR3 loop spans 13 amino acids. V dropped 3 bases and J dropped 1 base, with 6 bases sitting between them. CDR3 sequence: CASSPLRNTEAFF. The CDR3 coding sequence is TGTGCCAGCTCACCCCTACGGAACACTGAAGCTTTCTTT. The full variable domain, rest sourced from reference TRBV18 and TRBJ1-1, is NAGVMQNPRHLVRRRGQEARLRCSPMKGHSHVYWYRQLPEEGLKFMVYLQKENIIDESGMPKERFSAEFPKEGPSILRIQQVVRGDSAAYFCASSPLRNTEAFFGQGTRLTVV.

The V gene is TRBV15, the J gene TRBJ1-4; unclear D gene. CDR1 is LNHNV and CDR2 is YYDKDF in the germline V gene (reference sequence). The CDR3 runs 14 residues. The V and J ends lost 1 base and 8 bases respectively, with 11 bases between them. The CDR3 protein is CATSRASASEKLFF. CDR3 coding DNA: TGTGCCACCAGCAGAGCGAGTGCCTCCGAAAAACTGTTTTTT.

The chain recombines TRBV6-6 with TRBJ2-1; 8 bases map to TRBD2. Germline V gives CDR1 MNHNY, CDR2 SVGAGI (reference sequence). The CDR3 contains 15 residues. Trimming at V came to 4 bases and at J to 4 bases, leaving 6 bases not matched to a gene. The CDR3 coding sequence is TGTGCCAGCAGTTTGCTCACTAGCGGATACAATGAGCAGTTCTTC. The encoded protein is CASSLLTSGYNEQFF.

The V call is TRBV7-2, the J call TRBJ2-7; a possible D gene is TRBD1 (5 bases). Trimming removed 7 bases at V and 7 bases at J, with 17 bases between. This CDR3 has 13 residues. CDR1 is SGHTA, CDR2 FQGNSA, per germline. The CDR3 DNA is TGTGCCAGCACCCCCCCTATAGCAGGGGAGCAGTACTTC. Its translation: CASTPPIAGEQYF.

This clone was observed a few times. This sequence joins TRBV7-9 and TRBJ1-6; D is possibly TRBD1 (6 bases). Trimming removed 1 base at V and 8 bases at J, with 12 bases between. Germline assignment: CDR1 SEHNR and CDR2 FQNEAQ (reference sequence). This CDR3 has 15 residues. Written as DNA, the CDR3 is TGTGCCAGCAGCTTAGTAGGCAGGGGTGATTCACCCCTCCACTTT. This gives the protein CASSLVGRGDSPLHF. The full variable domain, rest sourced from reference TRBV7-9 and TRBJ1-6, is DTGVSQNPRHKITKRGQNVTFRCDPISEHNRLYWYRQTLGQGPEFLTYFQNEAQLEKSRLLSDRFSAERPKGSFSTLEIQRTEQGDSAMYLCASSLVGRGDSPLHFGNGTRLTVT.

The chain couples TRBV3-1 (or the pseudogene TRBV3-2) to TRBJ2-3; tentative D call: TRBD1 (5 bases). V was trimmed by 3 bases and J by 3 bases, leaving 13 bases between them. The CDR3 is 15 amino acids. From germline, CDR1 is LGHDT and CDR2 YNNKEL (reference sequence). CDR3 loop: CASSQVRASTDTQYF. Here the CDR3 DNA reads TGTGCCAGCAGCCAGGTCAGGGCGAGTACAGATACGCAGTATTTT.

This clone was observed a single time. The chain couples TRBV27 to TRBJ2-3; the D gene is possibly TRBD1 (6 bases). The germline V gene encodes CDR1 MNHEY and CDR2 SMNVEV (reference sequence). This CDR3 is 17 amino acids long. Trimming stripped 6 bases from V and 2 bases from J, with 21 bases between. The CDR3 protein is CASSGTGTFLNTDTQYF. The CDR3 DNA follows: TGTGCCAGCAGCGGAACAGGGACCTTCCTCAACACAGATACGCAGTATTTT.

The V gene is TRBV4-2, the J gene TRBJ2-1, with TRBD2 identical over 10 bases. CDR3 length equals 15 residues. The V and J ends lost 4 bases and 6 bases, in that order; junction bases with no gene match: 6. Germline V gives CDR1 LGHNA, CDR2 YNFKEQ. CDR3 nucleotides: TGTGCCAGCAGCCCGCTAGCGGGAGAAGTCAATGAGCAGTTCTTC. Protein sequence: CASSPLAGEVNEQFF.

The chain couples TRBV18 to TRBJ2-7, with 7 bases lining up with TRBD2. The CDR3 length is 14 residues. V trimming: 6 bases; J trimming: 2 bases; junction bases outside the gene matches: 7. In germline, CDR1 is KGHSH, CDR2 LQKENI. The CDR3 protein is CASSAGGGPYEQYF. The CDR3 DNA is TGTGCCAGCTCCGCCGGCGGGGGTCCCTACGAGCAGTACTTC.

V is TRBV13 and J is TRBJ1-5; D remains unclear. This CDR3 is 12 amino acids long. Germline lookup yields CDR1 PRHDT and CDR2 FYEKMQ (reference sequence). V dropped 5 bases and J dropped 7 bases, with 9 bases sitting between them. This CDR3 is CASSRNRQPQHF. CDR3 bases: TGTGCCAGCAGCCGAAATAGACAGCCCCAGCATTTT. Full variable domain (outside the CDR3, taken from reference TRBV13 and TRBJ1-5): AAGVIQSPRHLIKEKRETATLKCYPIPRHDTVYWYQQGPGQDPQFLISFYEKMQSDKGSIPDRFSAQQFSDYHSELNMSSLELGDSALYFCASSRNRQPQHFGDGTRLSIL.

This clone was picked up one time. V is TRBV18 and J is TRBJ2-3, with D possibly TRBD2 on 6 matching bases. This CDR3 region has 15 residues. The germline V gene has CDR1 KGHSH and CDR2 LQKENI. With 2 bases removed from V and 5 bases from J, the gap between germline ends came to 14 bases. The CDR3 is CASSPKDPGGDTQYF. The DNA of the CDR3 is TGTGCCAGCTCACCAAAGGACCCCGGGGGAGATACGCAGTATTTT.

This clone was picked up one time. This chain connects TRBV7-2 to TRBJ1-6, with D hard to call. Trimming stripped 2 bases from V and 9 bases from J, with 14 bases between. The CDR3 length is 15 residues. From germline, CDR1 is SGHTA and CDR2 FQGNSA. CDR3 sequence: CASSLNSVLGSPLHF. CDR3 DNA: TGTGCCAGCAGCTTAAACAGTGTCTTGGGTTCACCCCTCCACTTT.

The gene calls are TRBV5-4 and TRBJ1-4; D unclear. This CDR3 is built from 16 residues. CDR1 is SGHNT and CDR2 is YYREEE in the germline V gene (reference sequence). Between the trimmed V and J ends, which lost 3 bases and 6 bases, there was a span of 18 bases. CDR3: CASSSLSPPRDEKLFF. CDR3 in DNA: TGTGCCAGCAGCTCTCTTTCTCCACCCCGGGATGAAAAACTGTTTTTT.

There are a few counts of this clone. Different DNA sequences within this sample yield the same CDR3. The rearrangement uses TRBV6-1 and TRBJ1-5; D ambiguous. The germline gives CDR1 MNHNS, CDR2 SASEGT. The CDR3 loop spans 14 amino acids. Trimming took 1 base from V and 1 from J, leaving 5 bases between them. The chain's CDR3 is CASSEGSSNQPQHF. CDR3 nucleotide sequence: TGTGCCAGCAGTGAAGGAAGCAGCAATCAGCCCCAGCATTTT.

The chain uses TRBV14 and TRBJ2-6; 7 bases map to TRBD1. Germline loops: CDR1 SGHDN, CDR2 FVKESK. V lost 2 bases, J lost 2 bases, and 0 bases stayed unmatched. The CDR3 sequence is 15 residues long. CDR3 nucleotides: TGTGCCAGCAGCCAACAGGGGGCTGGGGCCAACGTCCTGACTTTC. Its translation is CASSQQGAGANVLTF.

This chain links TRBV5-1 with TRBJ2-1; 11 bases map to TRBD1. There are 15 residues in the CDR3. Germline V CDR1 and CDR2: SGHRS, YFSETQ. V was pared by 4 bases and J by 2 bases, with 2 bases of the junction left unmatched. The CDR3 loop is CASSPGQGAYNEQFF. The CDR3 nucleotides read TGCGCCAGCAGCCCGGGACAGGGGGCCTACAATGAGCAGTTCTTC.

This clone turned up a few times. The chain joins TRBV10-1 to TRBJ1-2; D unclear. The germline V gene has CDR1 WNHNN and CDR2 SYGVQD (reference sequence). The CDR3 has 13 amino acids. V was shortened by 3 bases and J by 2 bases, with 7 bases between the two germline ends. The CDR3 DNA reads as TGCGCCAGCAGTGAAAACTTCAACTATGGCTACACCTTC. It yields the protein CASSENFNYGYTF.

The J gene is TRBJ2-7, the V gene TRBV7-2; TRBD2 might be the D (6 bases). CDR1 is SGHTA, CDR2 FQGNSA, per germline. This CDR3 is built from 16 residues. V was trimmed by 1 base and J by 4 bases, leaving 17 bases between them. The CDR3 region has the DNA TGTGCCAGCAGCTTAGGGCCCCATGCGGGGCTGTACGAGCAGTACTTC. Protein sequence: CASSLGPHAGLYEQYF.

This sequence joins TRBV9 and TRBJ2-7, with TRBD2 matching over 11 bases. Germline V CDR1 and CDR2: SGDLS, YYNGEE. The CDR3 has 16 residues. The junction had 9 bases not matched to a gene; V was cut back by 3 bases and J by 4 bases. The CDR3: CASSAHLTSGSYEQYF. DNA for the CDR3: TGTGCCAGCAGCGCCCACCTCACTAGCGGGAGTTACGAGCAGTACTTC.

The chain uses TRBV10-3 and TRBJ1-2; D uncertain. The ends were cut back, 2 bases at V and 4 bases at J, with 11 bases in the middle. CDR1 is ENHRY and CDR2 is SYGVKD in the germline V gene. The CDR3 extends over 14 amino acids. CDR3 sequence (DNA): TGTGCCATCAGTGAGCCGCGGAAATTCTATGGCTACACCTTC. Translation gives CAISEPRKFYGYTF.

This sequence joins TRBV5-1 and TRBJ2-5, with a possible D match to TRBD1 (6 bases). The CDR3 has 14 amino acids. Germline CDR1 SGHRS, CDR2 YFSETQ. V was cut by 4 bases and J by 5 bases, with 15 bases left in between. This CDR3 reads CASSLRTGSETQYF. Written as DNA, the CDR3 is TGCGCCAGCAGCCTACGTACAGGGTCGGAGACCCAGTACTTC.

This clone appeared a few times. V usage is TRBV19 and J usage is TRBJ2-7; D is possibly TRBD1 (5 bases). The CDR3 is made up of 13 amino acids. Germline V gives CDR1 LNHDA, CDR2 SQIVND (reference sequence). V was cut by 5 bases and J by 2 bases, with 10 bases left in between. As DNA, the CDR3 is TGTGCCAGTAGTCCGACAGTAACCTACGAGCAGTACTTC. Protein sequence: CASSPTVTYEQYF.

The chain is built from TRBV28 and TRBJ2-7; 7 bases line up with TRBD1. Germline trimming cut 7 bases from V and 2 bases from J; bases unmatched to any gene: 11. Germline-derived CDR1 and CDR2 are MDHEN and SYDVKM. This CDR3 spans 15 amino acids. The CDR3 is CASTGPGTAPYEQYF. The CDR3 DNA is TGTGCCAGCACCGGACCCGGGACAGCCCCCTACGAGCAGTACTTC.

This chain connects TRBV5-5 to TRBJ2-7; D is undetermined. The CDR3 has 12 residues. Germline CDR1 is SGHKS and CDR2 is YYEKEE (reference sequence). V lost 4 bases and J 4 bases, leaving 9 bases between the germline ends. CDR3 nucleotide sequence: TGTGCCAGCAGCCTGACTTATTACGAGCAGTACTTC. Residues: CASSLTYYEQYF. The whole variable domain, remainder taken from reference TRBV5-5 and TRBJ2-7, is DAGVTQSPTHLIKTRGQQVTLRCSPISGHKSVSWYQQVLGQGPQFIFQYYEKEERGRGNFPDRFSARQFPNYSSELNVNALLLGDSALYLCASSLTYYEQYFGPGTRLTVT.